This TCR beta chain was sequenced in a study of Graves' ophthalmopathy and Graves' hyperthyroidism. Study context: Samples of peripheral blood were obtained at initial diagnosis, prior to treatment of any kind. General observations from the study: Its predictions of ophthalmopathy progression gave the model approximately 65% sensitivity and 72% to 85% specificity. Discriminating ophthalmopathy from stable hyperthyroidism, a 13-signature model attained a sensitivity of about 90% and a specificity of about 79%.

The authors amplified TCR beta CDR3 regions, and they did so from RNA transcripts for repertoire sequencing. HTBI primers were used in a first-round RT-PCR, which preceded a second-round multiplex PCR. TCRdb redid the calling of the multiplex PCR reads with MiXCR, one entry per CDR3 protein. The data show fewer than 600,000 distinct CDR3 sequences, approximately 15% seen once. In this sample, this clonotype turned up many times. Its antigen is undetermined. Trimming at V came to 5 bases and at J to 2 bases, leaving 6 bases not matched to a gene. The CDR3 sequence is 16 residues long. The chain links TRBV12-3 or TRBV12-4 to TRBJ2-7, with 13 bases that match TRBD2. Input material: blood. The origin of this receptor is a woman under 40 with Graves' ophthalmopathy. The CDR3: CASSPSGTSGTYEQYF. CDR3 DNA: TGTGCCAGCAGTCCATCCGGGACTAGCGGGACCTACGAGCAGTACTTC.